Below, 8 T cell receptor beta chains from the same sample are listed, as sequenced in a study of blood T cells in healthy people across ages. Alongside a J-beta primer mix, a sample-barcoded 5' primer served in a second PCR lasting about 7 to 12 cycles. Each CDR3 protein is one row after TCRdb ran MiXCR on the 5' RACE reads. Found here are more than 900,000 distinct CDR3 sequences, approximately 25% of them singletons; the top ten hold 0.65% to 0.75%. This same sample was also part of a study on T cells of mothers and their children.

Sequencing used blood. All receptors derive from a girl aged 2-10 years in good health.

This clonotype has more than one count but fewer than ten. CDR3: CASSMEGVYEQYF. The CDR3 nucleotides read TGTGCCAGCAGTATGGAAGGGGTCTACGAGCAGTACTTC. The chain is built from TRBV6-2 or TRBV6-3 and TRBJ2-7; D perhaps matches TRBD1 (5 bases). The germline gives CDR1 MNHEY, CDR2 SVGEGT. This CDR3 region has 13 residues. V shed 5 bases and J shed 3 bases, with 11 bases lying between them.

This clonotype was observed a few times. This chain joins TRBV20-1 and TRBJ1-1, with a weak D call TRBD1 (5 bases). CDR3 length: 13 residues. Per the germline V gene, CDR1 is DFQATT and CDR2 is SNEGSKA (reference sequence). V was cut by 4 bases and J by 1 base, with 10 bases left in between. This CDR3 is CSAIITGNTEAFF. The CDR3 DNA follows: TGCAGTGCTATAATTACAGGGAACACTGAAGCTTTCTTT.

V is TRBV9 and J is TRBJ1-2; 10 nucleotides line up with TRBD1. The junction had 7 bases not matched to a gene; V was cut back by 4 bases and J by 7 bases. CDR1 is SGDLS and CDR2 is YYNGEE in the germline V gene. This CDR3 contains 14 residues. This chain's CDR3 is CASSPPGTGVGYTF. The CDR3 nucleotides read TGTGCCAGCAGCCCACCCGGGACAGGGGTTGGCTACACCTTC.

This chain joins TRBV20-1 and TRBJ2-6; no definite D call. The germline V gene has CDR1 DFQATT and CDR2 SNEGSKA (reference sequence). The CDR3 length is 16 residues. Trimming removed 0 bases at V and 4 bases at J, with 13 bases between. CDR3 amino acids: CSARDRKVSGANVLTF. The DNA of the CDR3 is TGCAGTGCTAGAGATCGGAAGGTGTCCGGGGCCAACGTCCTGACTTTC.

The chain's CDR3 is CASSLSVMGYEQYF. The CDR3 bases are TGTGCCAGCAGTTTATCCGTCATGGGTTACGAGCAGTACTTC. The chain couples TRBV27 to TRBJ2-7, with no clear D. V was pared by 0 bases and J by 4 bases, with 10 bases between. Germline V gives CDR1 MNHEY, CDR2 SMNVEV (reference sequence). There are 14 residues in the CDR3.

The V and J genes are TRBV29-1 and TRBJ1-1, with D possibly TRBD1 on 5 matching bases. Between the trimmed V and J ends, which lost 5 bases and 0 bases, there was a span of 10 bases. This CDR3 has 13 amino acids. Germline CDR1 SQVTM, CDR2 ANQGSEA. For the CDR3, the DNA is TGCAGCGTTAGGGGACTCCTGAACACTGAAGCTTTCTTT. It encodes CSVRGLLNTEAFF.

This clonotype was seen a few times. At one of its ends the junction is not consistent with the germline gene, which may arise from a read error. This chain joins TRBV9 and TRBJ2-5; 7 nucleotides match TRBD1. In germline, CDR1 is SGDLS, CDR2 YYNGEE. This CDR3 comprises 14 residues. CDR3 DNA: TGTGCCAGTAGCGCCAGGGGGTCACAAGAGACCCAGTACTTC. It translates to CASSARGSQETQYF.

The V gene is TRBV10-3, the J gene TRBJ1-1, with no clear D. CDR1 and CDR2 from the germline V gene are ENHRY and SYGVKD. CDR3 length equals 15 residues. V lost 0 bases and J lost 8, with 16 bases in between. CDR3 region: CAISESELTPTEAFF. The CDR3 coding sequence is TGTGCCATCAGTGAGTCGGAGTTAACCCCAACGGAAGCTTTCTTT.